One sample yielded the 19 T cell receptor beta chains listed below, sequenced in a study of blood T cell repertoires in COVID-19. Produced via immunoSEQ multiplex PCR; TCRdb's table is partial and in-frame only. The sample contains approximately 170,000 clones, 80% to 85% of which appear only once. Sequencing input: peripheral blood. These receptors were obtained from a woman between 65 and 79 years old with COVID-19, enrolled during active disease.

The gene calls are TRBV7-3 and TRBJ2-2; D uncertain. V dropped 7 bases and J dropped 4 bases, with 10 bases sitting between them. CDR1 and CDR2 from the germline V gene are SGHTA and FQGTGA. This CDR3 comprises 13 residues. DNA for the CDR3: TGTGCCAGCACCGAGTCAACCACCGGGGAGCTGTTTTTT. Amino acids: CASTESTTGELFF.

This chain connects TRBV5-1 to TRBJ2-1; D call uncertain. The CDR3 is made up of 14 amino acids. V was shortened by 0 bases and J by 8 bases, with 12 bases between the two germline ends. CDR1 is SGHRS, CDR2 YFSETQ, per germline. The CDR3 DNA follows: TGCGCCAGCAGCTTGGATTCCCGGGTCCATGAGCAGTTCTTC. Its protein product is CASSLDSRVHEQFF.

The chain employs TRBV18 and TRBJ2-5; no definite D call. Germline CDR1 KGHSH, CDR2 LQKENI. This CDR3 has 12 amino acids. Trimming cost V 6 bases and J 3 bases, with 8 bases left between them. CDR3 region: CASSRIEETQYF. The CDR3 coding sequence is TGTGCCAGCTCTCGTATAGAAGAGACCCAGTACTTC.

This clone was seen once. The V call is TRBV2, the J call TRBJ2-3; no firm D call. This CDR3 is 11 amino acids long. V dropped 5 bases and J dropped 2 bases, with 2 bases sitting between them. CDR1 and CDR2 from the germline V gene are SNHLY and FYNNEI. The DNA of the CDR3 is TGTGCCAGCAGTTACACAGATACGCAGTATTTT. This sequence encodes CASSYTDTQYF.

The J gene is TRBJ2-7, the V gene TRBV2, with 10 bases aligning to TRBD1. The CDR3 totals 13 residues. Germline CDR1 SNHLY, CDR2 FYNNEI. The junction had 4 bases not matched to a gene; V was cut back by 6 bases and J by 5 bases. This CDR3 reads CASRTGGGHEQYF. CDR3 DNA sequence: TGTGCCAGCAGGACAGGGGGCGGCCACGAGCAGTACTTC.

This clone appeared a few times. The V gene is TRBV12-3 or TRBV12-4, the J gene TRBJ2-7; 7 nucleotides agree with TRBD1. V lost 3 bases to trimming and J lost 5 bases; unmatched junction nucleotides: 4. The CDR3 totals 13 residues. Here the CDR3 DNA reads TGTGCCAGCAGTTTGGGACAGATGGACGAGCAGTACGTC. It yields the protein CASSLGQMDEQYV.

This chain uses TRBV27 with TRBJ1-5; 8 positions match TRBD1. This CDR3 is 14 amino acids long. CDR1 is MNHEY, CDR2 SMNVEV, per germline (reference sequence). With V trimmed by 5 bases and J by 7 bases, 7 bases remained unmatched. This CDR3 reads CASSLRQGWQPQHF. As DNA, the CDR3 is TGTGCCAGCAGTCTACGACAGGGGTGGCAGCCCCAGCATTTT.

This chain joins TRBV5-1 and TRBJ1-3, with D unresolved. Germline CDR1 and CDR2: SGHRS and YFSETQ. V lost 2 bases, J lost 0 bases, and 15 bases lay in between. The CDR3 is made up of 17 amino acids. The CDR3 reads CASSLTAVLDSGNTIYF. The CDR3 bases are TGCGCCAGCAGCTTAACAGCTGTACTCGACTCTGGAAACACCATATATTTT. Based on the CDR3 plus reference TRBV5-1 and TRBJ1-3, the full variable domain is KAGVTQTPRYLIKTRGQQVTLSCSPISGHRSVSWYQQTPGQGLQFLFEYFSETQRNKGNFPGRFSGRQFSNSRSEMNVSTLELGDSALYLCASSLTAVLDSGNTIYFGEGSWLTVV.

The chain employs TRBV6-5 and TRBJ1-4; 10 bases match TRBD1. The V gene's germline CDR1 is MNHEY and CDR2 SVGAGI. CDR3 length: 14 residues. Unmatched junction bases numbered 8, after V lost 6 bases and J lost 10 bases. As DNA, the CDR3 is TGTGCCAGCAGCCCCGGGACAGGGGACGGAAAACTGTTTTTT. Residues: CASSPGTGDGKLFF.

The chain has TRBV6-1 and TRBJ1-6; weak D call: TRBD1 (5 bases). The CDR3 has 18 amino acids. The germline gives CDR1 MNHNS, CDR2 SASEGT. V dropped 0 bases and J dropped 9 bases, with 21 bases sitting between them. The DNA for the CDR3 is TGTGCCAGCAGTGAAGCGCCAGGGAGCCTGACTAGAAGTTCACCCCTCCACTTT. Translating gives CASSEAPGSLTRSSPLHF.

V usage is TRBV19 and J usage is TRBJ2-3; 7 bases are a match to TRBD1. CDR1 and CDR2 from the germline V gene are LNHDA and SQIVND (reference sequence). The CDR3 spans 14 residues. The V gene end was trimmed by 5 bases and the J gene end by 4 bases; junction bases not matched to a gene: 6. In nucleotides, the CDR3 is TGTGCCAGTAGTGCCGACAGGGTGGCAGATACGCAGTATTTT. This codes for CASSADRVADTQYF. The variable domain in full, with the rest retrieved from reference TRBV19 and TRBJ2-3, is DGGITQSPKYLFRKEGQNVTLSCEQNLNHDAMYWYRQDPGQGLRLIYYSQIVNDFQKGDIAEGYSVSREKKESFPLTVTSAQKNPTAFYLCASSADRVADTQYFGPGTRLTVL.

This clone came up a few times. The chain's CDR3 is CAWSYSSGNTIYF. In DNA form, the CDR3 reads TGTGCCTGGAGTTACAGCTCTGGAAACACCATATATTTT. The chain carries TRBV30 and TRBJ1-3; no clear D gene. Germline V gene data show CDR1 as GTSNPN and CDR2 as SVGIG (reference sequence). Trimming removed 2 bases at V and 0 bases at J, with 5 bases between. The CDR3 loop spans 13 amino acids.

In its sample, this clone was seen once. CDR3 bases: TGCAGTGCTAGTTTCGTGCAAGAGACCCAGTACTTC. Its translation is CSASFVQETQYF. The gene calls are TRBV20-1 and TRBJ2-5; D remains unclear. Germline V CDR1 and CDR2: DFQATT, SNEGSKA (reference sequence). The length of the CDR3 is 12 residues. Between the trimmed V and J ends, which lost 3 bases and 2 bases, there was a span of 7 bases.

The V and J genes are TRBV20-1 and TRBJ2-3, with 9 bases fitting TRBD2. CDR1 and CDR2 from the germline V gene are DFQATT and SNEGSKA (reference sequence). V trimming: 3 bases; J trimming: 3 bases; junction bases outside the gene matches: 7. This CDR3 is built from 15 residues. The CDR3 spells CSASTTSGATDTQYF. As DNA, the CDR3 is TGCAGTGCTAGTACGACTAGCGGAGCTACAGATACGCAGTATTTT.

This chain joins TRBV2 and TRBJ2-1; D possibly corresponds to TRBD2 (6 bases). The CDR3 covers 13 residues. Germline CDR1 is SNHLY and CDR2 is FYNNEI. V was shortened by 7 bases and J by 8 bases, with 15 bases between the two germline ends. The CDR3 sequence is CASTEGLGDEQFF. CDR3 DNA sequence: TGTGCCAGCACGGAGGGACTGGGCGATGAGCAGTTCTTC.

The genes are TRBV15 and TRBJ2-1, with 10 bases matching TRBD2. This CDR3 spans 17 amino acids. Germline lookup yields CDR1 LNHNV and CDR2 YYDKDF (reference sequence). V trimming: 0 bases; J trimming: 8 bases; junction bases outside the gene matches: 10. The CDR3 protein is CATSRDLGLAVGYEQFF. CDR3 DNA sequence: TGTGCCACCAGCAGAGATCTAGGACTAGCGGTAGGCTATGAGCAGTTCTTC.

This clone was detected once. A much bigger clone sits one base away, suggesting this may be a read error. This sample also contains other DNA sequences that code for the same CDR3. V usage is TRBV5-1 and J usage is TRBJ2-1, with 7 bases aligning to TRBD1. The V gene's germline CDR1 is SGHRS and CDR2 YFSETQ. The CDR3 is made up of 14 amino acids. The V segment lost 0 bases and the J segment 4 bases; nucleotides outside the gene matches: 1. CDR3: CASSLGQGYNEQFF. The DNA of the CDR3 is TGCGCCAGCAGCTTGGGACAGGGATACAATGAGCAGTTCTTC.

The rearrangement joins TRBV11-2 to TRBJ2-5; a weak D match, TRBD2 (6 bases). Trimming took off 5 bases at V and 5 bases at J, with 15 bases between the two ends. The CDR3 is made up of 14 amino acids. Germline V CDR1 and CDR2: SGHAT, FQNNGV. DNA for the CDR3: TGTGCCAGCAGCCCTGGACTACTTAGCGAGACCCAGTACTTC. The encoded protein is CASSPGLLSETQYF.

The chain combines TRBV2 with TRBJ1-1; 8 nucleotides align to TRBD1. The CDR3 length is 14 residues. Trimming at V came to 3 bases and at J to 1 base, leaving 1 base not matched to a gene. Germline lookup yields CDR1 SNHLY and CDR2 FYNNEI. In DNA form, the CDR3 reads TGTGCCAGCAGTGATCAGGGGGCGAACACTGAAGCTTTCTTT. This encodes CASSDQGANTEAFF.